This note documents a single TCR beta chain sequence. The target antigen is unknown. The CDR3 contains 15 residues. The sample is drawn from a study of blood T cells in healthy people across ages. Study findings and constraints: CMV status of donors was unknown, possibly confounding expanded clonotype changes. Naive and antigen-experienced cells were not separated, limiting conclusive comparison. Versus aged donors, long-lived donors had higher diversity and more naive CD4+ cells.

Using a J-beta primer mix together with a sample-barcoded 5' primer, a second PCR was run for roughly 6 to 12 cycles. TCRdb passed the 5' RACE reads through MiXCR, listing each CDR3 protein once. Counted here are about 1,400,000 distinct CDR3 sequences, around 42% occurring once; the ten biggest clones make up 7% to 9.5%. The chain links TRBV21-1 to TRBJ1-3. TRBV21-1 is deemed a pseudogene. The source material was blood. The source of this sequence is a woman in her late teens or twenties in good health. The CDR3 sequence is CASSPHVSLGNTIYF. As DNA, the CDR3 is TGTGCCAGCAGCCCTCACGTTTCGTTGGGAAACACCATATATTTT.